These 27 T cell receptor beta chains originate from one sample sequenced in a study of T cells in Graves' hyperthyroidism and ophthalmopathy. RNA transcripts served as the template for amplifying TCR beta CDR3 regions. The HTBI primer set was used in a first-round RT-PCR of the TCR CDR3. TCRdb reprocessed the multiplex PCR reads with MiXCR, giving one entry per CDR3 protein. The data contain about 210,000 distinct CDR3 sequences, 17% of them singletons. Specimen: blood. The receptors were sampled from a man in his forties or fifties with Graves' hyperthyroidism.

The J gene is TRBJ1-5, the V gene TRBV30; 7 positions agree with TRBD1. The V gene end was trimmed by 0 bases and the J gene end by 9 bases; junction bases not matched to a gene: 8. Germline loops: CDR1 GTSNPN, CDR2 SVGIG (reference sequence). The CDR3 loop spans 14 amino acids. The chain's CDR3 is CAWSVGGQERPQHF. CDR3 bases: TGTGCCTGGAGTGTAGGGGGCCAAGAGAGGCCCCAGCATTTT.

This clonotype was counted between two and nine times. The chain links TRBV7-8 to TRBJ1-2; TRBD1 agrees at 7 bases. Losses at the gene ends were 5 bases for V and 6 bases for J; bases not matched to a gene: 9. CDR1 is SGHVS and CDR2 is FQNEAQ in the germline V gene. The CDR3 length is 14 residues. The CDR3 DNA is TGTGCCAGCAGCCCCCAAGAGGGGGCAGATGGCTACACCTTC. It encodes CASSPQEGADGYTF. The whole variable domain, remainder taken from reference TRBV7-8 and TRBJ1-2, is GAGVSQSPRYKVAKRGQDVALRCDPISGHVSLFWYQQALGQGPEFLTYFQNEAQLDKSGLPSDRFFAERPEGSVSTLKIQRTQQEDSAVYLCASSPQEGADGYTFGSGTRLTVV.

This clonotype was observed at least ten times. The chain couples TRBV12-3 or TRBV12-4 to TRBJ2-1; 12 bases fit TRBD2. V gave up 4 bases and J gave up 6 bases; unmatched junction bases: 7. This CDR3 spans 16 amino acids. Written as DNA, the CDR3 is TGTGCCAGCAGTTCCTGGACTAGCGGGATGGGCAATGAGCAGTTCTTC. This sequence encodes CASSSWTSGMGNEQFF.

This clonotype showed up just a few times. V is TRBV14 and J is TRBJ2-1, with D hard to call. V was shortened by 0 bases and J by 5 bases, with 14 bases between the two germline ends. The length of the CDR3 is 16 residues. Germline loops: CDR1 SGHDN, CDR2 FVKESK. CDR3 protein: CASSQDRLLMNNEQFF. For the CDR3, the DNA is TGTGCCAGCAGCCAAGACAGGCTACTCATGAACAATGAGCAGTTCTTC.

The chain uses TRBV19 and TRBJ2-1; D gene unclear. Germline V gene data show CDR1 as LNHDA and CDR2 as SQIVND (reference sequence). The CDR3 has 15 residues. Trimming shortened V by 6 bases and J by 0 bases, and 12 bases separated the two germline ends. This CDR3 reads CASRLQSSSYNEQFF. CDR3 nucleotide sequence: TGTGCCAGTAGGCTACAGTCAAGCTCCTACAATGAGCAGTTCTTC.

The genes are TRBV4-1 and TRBJ2-7, with 10 positions matching TRBD1. There are 16 residues in the CDR3. The ends lost 1 base at V and 3 bases at J; junction bases unmatched: 6. Germline CDR1 MGHRA, CDR2 YSYEKL. This chain's CDR3 is CASSQVIGTGDYEQYF. DNA of the CDR3: TGCGCCAGCAGCCAAGTTATCGGGACAGGGGACTACGAGCAGTACTTC.

The table lists this clonotype with many counts. The J gene is TRBJ2-1, the V gene TRBV28, with 8 bases lining up with TRBD1. Germline V lookup: CDR1 MDHEN, CDR2 SYDVKM. This CDR3 contains 15 residues. Trimming took 5 bases from V and 0 from J; bases not matched to a gene: 3. CDR3 protein: CASSTGGSSYNEQFF. The CDR3 DNA follows: TGTGCCAGCAGTACAGGGGGGAGCTCCTACAATGAGCAGTTCTTC.

The table lists this clonotype with a few counts. The genes are TRBV20-1 and TRBJ1-5, with D possibly being TRBD1 (5 bases). Trimming removed 6 bases from V and 2 bases from J, with 17 bases in between. This CDR3 has 15 residues. The germline V gene has CDR1 DFQATT and CDR2 SNEGSKA (reference sequence). The CDR3 region is CSAAPGISRNQPQHF. CDR3 DNA sequence: TGCAGTGCAGCCCCAGGGATCAGTCGCAATCAGCCCCAGCATTTT.

This clonotype turned up a few times. The chain uses TRBV3-1 and TRBJ2-7; D remains unclear. Germline assignment: CDR1 LGHDT and CDR2 YNNKEL (reference sequence). There are 13 residues in the CDR3. Trimming pared 4 bases from V and 7 bases from J, leaving 14 bases between. The CDR3 sequence is CASSLGPSWEQYF. In nucleotides, the CDR3 is TGTGCCAGCAGCCTCGGCCCCTCATGGGAGCAGTACTTC.

This clonotype was detected ten times or more. This chain connects TRBV3-1 to TRBJ2-7, with D possibly TRBD1 on 6 matching bases. The ends were cut back, 1 base at V and 2 bases at J, with 12 bases in the middle. The V gene's germline CDR1 is LGHDT and CDR2 YNNKEL (reference sequence). The CDR3 consists of 15 residues. CDR3 amino acids: CASSQGPGVTYEQYF. CDR3 nucleotides: TGTGCCAGCAGCCAAGGCCCAGGGGTAACCTACGAGCAGTACTTC.

The J gene is TRBJ1-1, the V gene TRBV11-3, with D perhaps TRBD1 (6 bases). The CDR3 totals 13 residues. Between the trimmed V and J ends, which lost 1 base and 5 bases, there was a span of 8 bases. Germline V gene data show CDR1 as SGHNT and CDR2 as YENEEA. The CDR3 protein is CASSLAGATEAFF. CDR3 in DNA: TGTGCCAGCAGCTTAGCAGGGGCAACTGAAGCTTTCTTT. The complete variable domain, with remaining parts taken from reference TRBV11-3 and TRBJ1-1, reads EAGVVQSPRYKIIEKKQPVAFWCNPISGHNTLYWYLQNLGQGPELLIRYENEEAVDDSQLPKDRFSAERLKGVDSTLKIQPAELGDSAVYLCASSLAGATEAFFGQGTRLTVV.

This clonotype occurred many times. This chain links TRBV12-3 or TRBV12-4 with TRBJ2-3; D is possibly TRBD1 or TRBD2 (5 bases each). There are 15 residues in the CDR3. V was trimmed by 5 bases and J by 13 bases, leaving 25 bases between them. CDR3 region: CASSTSGGHLRVEYF. For the CDR3, the DNA is TGTGCCAGCAGTACCTCCGGAGGACACCTTAGGGTGGAGTATTTT.

This clonotype was counted at least ten times. The V and J genes are TRBV28 and TRBJ2-5; 7 nucleotides align to TRBD1. Germline V gene lookup returns CDR1 MDHEN and CDR2 SYDVKM. Trimming cost V 3 bases and J 6 bases; bases outside gene matches: 10. The CDR3 runs to 15 residues. The CDR3 region is CASSLRGGGWKTQYF. CDR3 nucleotides: TGTGCCAGCAGTTTGAGAGGGGGCGGGTGGAAGACCCAGTACTTC.

The V call is TRBV20-1, the J call TRBJ2-3; TRBD2 agrees at 13 bases. With V trimmed by 6 bases and J by 0 bases, 6 bases remained unmatched. The CDR3 covers 16 residues. Looked up from germline, CDR1 is DFQATT and CDR2 is SNEGSKA (reference sequence). The CDR3 sequence: CSALAGGGFSTDTQYF. In DNA form, the CDR3 reads TGCAGTGCACTAGCGGGAGGGGGGTTTAGCACAGATACGCAGTATTTT.

This clonotype was found many times. The gene calls are TRBV3-1 and TRBJ2-5; a weak D match, TRBD1 (5 bases). The V and J ends lost 0 bases and 2 bases respectively, with 19 bases between them. Germline V gene data show CDR1 as LGHDT and CDR2 as YNNKEL (reference sequence). This CDR3 has 18 amino acids. CDR3 coding DNA: TGTGCCAGCAGCCAAGATGGAAGAGCAGGGTGGGGACAAGAGACCCAGTACTTC. Translation: CASSQDGRAGWGQETQYF.

This clonotype occurred many times. V usage is TRBV18 and J usage is TRBJ2-4, with TRBD1 matching 8 bases. There are 13 residues in the CDR3. The germline CDR1 and CDR2 sequences are KGHSH and LQKENI. After removal of 6 bases from V and 5 bases from J, the junction contained 3 bases not matched to a gene. CDR3 in amino acids: CASSPGQENIQYF. The CDR3 DNA reads as TGTGCCAGCTCGCCGGGACAGGAAAACATTCAGTACTTC. The whole variable domain, remainder taken from reference TRBV18 and TRBJ2-4, is NAGVMQNPRHLVRRRGQEARLRCSPMKGHSHVYWYRQLPEEGLKFMVYLQKENIIDESGMPKERFSAEFPKEGPSILRIQQVVRGDSAAYFCASSPGQENIQYFGAGTRLSVL.

At least ten counts were recorded for this clonotype. The rearrangement joins TRBV6-2 or TRBV6-3 to TRBJ2-5; TRBD2 might be the D (6 bases). Germline CDR1 and CDR2: MNHEY and SVGEGT. V shed 5 bases and J shed 1 base, with 11 bases lying between them. CDR3 length: 14 residues. CDR3 coding DNA: TGTGCCAGCAGTGACAGTAGCGGCCAAGAGACCCAGTACTTC. It specifies CASSDSSGQETQYF.

This clonotype was counted a few times. The chain uses TRBV6-1 and TRBJ1-1, with D uncertain. V lost 6 bases, J lost 3 bases, and 11 bases lay in between. Germline V CDR1 and CDR2: MNHNS, SASEGT. The CDR3 length is 13 residues. The CDR3: CASRLDRDTEAFF. CDR3 DNA: TGTGCCAGCAGGCTAGACCGGGACACTGAAGCTTTCTTT.

The table lists this clonotype with a few counts. V gene TRBV6-6 combines with J gene TRBJ2-7, with D possibly being TRBD2 (5 bases). The germline V gene has CDR1 MNHNY and CDR2 SVGAGI (reference sequence). V lost 2 bases to trimming and J lost 4 bases, with 9 bases between them. The CDR3 runs to 13 residues. This CDR3 is CASSYGRTYEQYF. Written as DNA, the CDR3 is TGTGCCAGCAGTTACGGCAGGACTTACGAGCAGTACTTC.

The rearrangement joins TRBV7-3 to TRBJ2-1, with D possibly being TRBD2 (6 bases). The CDR3 spans 15 residues. V was shortened by 2 bases and J by 6 bases, with 14 bases between the two germline ends. Germline assignment: CDR1 SGHTA and CDR2 FQGTGA. The CDR3 here is CASSLSWEVGNEQFF. The CDR3 DNA reads as TGTGCCAGCAGCTTATCTTGGGAGGTGGGCAATGAGCAGTTCTTC. Combining the CDR3 with reference TRBV7-3 and TRBJ2-1 gives the whole variable domain GAGVSQTPSNKVTEKGKYVELRCDPISGHTALYWYRQSLGQGPEFLIYFQGTGAADDSGLPNDRFFAVRPEGSVSTLKIQRTERGDSAVYLCASSLSWEVGNEQFFGPGTRLTVL.

This clonotype was counted a few times. This chain links TRBV4-1 with TRBJ2-7, with D perhaps TRBD2 (6 bases). V lost 1 base and J lost 2, with 12 bases in between. Germline V CDR1 and CDR2: MGHRA, YSYEKL. This CDR3 contains 15 residues. The CDR3 nucleotides read TGCGCCAGCAGCCAAGTGAGCGGGTCACCCTACGAGCAGTACTTC. It is translated as CASSQVSGSPYEQYF.

As to this clonotype: A single base separates this from a much larger clone, so it may be a read error. This chain links TRBV30 with TRBJ2-7; D is ambiguous. The CDR3 extends over 13 amino acids. V was clipped by 0 bases and J by 7 bases, with 13 bases between them. Germline V gene data show CDR1 as GTSNPN and CDR2 as SVGIG (reference sequence). The CDR3 region has the DNA TGTGCCTGGAGTGTTGGAGCCCAGAATGAGCAGTACTTC. Translation: CAWSVGAQNEQYF.

Points on this clonotype: Sequence at one end of the junction differs from germline and may be a read error. J is TRBJ2-3 and V is TRBV7-9, with 10 bases fitting TRBD2. The CDR3 is 16 amino acids. CDR1 SEHNR and CDR2 FQNEAQ come from the germline V gene (reference sequence). The DNA of the CDR3 is TGTGCCAGCAGCTCAATTCTAGCGGGAGTCACAGAGACGCAGTATTTT. Its translation: CASSSILAGVTETQYF.

In this sample, this clonotype turned up many times. The chain is built from TRBV12-3 or TRBV12-4 and TRBJ2-2; D not resolved. V gave up 10 bases and J gave up 0 bases, with 12 bases separating them. There are 14 residues in the CDR3. CDR3 coding DNA: TGTGCCACCCGTGCTTTAGCGAACACCGGGGAGCTGTTTTTT. Encoded protein: CATRALANTGELFF.

The rearrangement uses TRBV7-2 and TRBJ2-7; TRBD1 matches 9 bases. CDR3 length: 16 amino acids. Germline V gives CDR1 SGHTA, CDR2 FQGNSA. Trimming at V came to 2 bases and at J to 3 bases, leaving 8 bases not matched to a gene. Here the CDR3 reads CASSLKFGTGSYEQYF. The CDR3 coding sequence is TGTGCCAGCAGCTTAAAGTTCGGGACAGGGAGCTACGAGCAGTACTTC.

The chain is built from TRBV10-3 and TRBJ1-5; 8 nucleotides agree with TRBD1. Germline assignment: CDR1 ENHRY and CDR2 SYGVKD. V gave up 9 bases and J gave up 6 bases; unmatched junction bases: 7. The CDR3 length is 13 residues. CDR3: CAIRQGAGQPQHF. The CDR3 DNA reads TGTGCCATTAGGCAGGGGGCCGGTCAGCCCCAGCATTTT.

A note on this clonotype: This may stem from a read error, because a much larger clone lies one nucleotide away. The chain employs TRBV24-1 and TRBJ2-2, with 7 bases matching TRBD2. The length of the CDR3 is 15 residues. The germline gives CDR1 KGHDR, CDR2 SFDVKD. Unmatched junction bases numbered 10, after V lost 9 bases and J lost 4 bases. This CDR3 is CATCRRESSTGELFF. For the CDR3, the DNA is TGTGCCACCTGTAGGCGGGAGTCGAGCACCGGGGAGCTGTTTTTT.